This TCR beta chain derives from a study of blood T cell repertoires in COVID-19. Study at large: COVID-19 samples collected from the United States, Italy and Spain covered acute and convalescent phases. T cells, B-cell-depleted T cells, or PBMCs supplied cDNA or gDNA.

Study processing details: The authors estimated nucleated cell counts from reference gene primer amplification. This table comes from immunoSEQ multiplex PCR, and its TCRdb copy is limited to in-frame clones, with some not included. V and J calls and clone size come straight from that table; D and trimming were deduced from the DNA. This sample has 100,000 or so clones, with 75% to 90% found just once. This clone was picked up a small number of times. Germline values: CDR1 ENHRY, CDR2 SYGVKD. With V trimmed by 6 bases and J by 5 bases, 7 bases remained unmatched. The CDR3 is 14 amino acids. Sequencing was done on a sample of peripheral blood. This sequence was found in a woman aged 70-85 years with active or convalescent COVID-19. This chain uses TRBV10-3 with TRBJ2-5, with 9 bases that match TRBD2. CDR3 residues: CAISTGTSRETQYF. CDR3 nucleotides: TGTGCCATCAGCACAGGGACTAGCCGGGAGACCCAGTACTTC.